Presented here are 5 T cell receptor beta chains from one specimen sequenced in a study of T cell responses to AZD1222 COVID-19 vaccine. Some clones are missing from TCRdb's copy, which holds only in-frame ones; the method was immunoSEQ multiplex PCR. The data contain about 85,000 clones, 80% to 90% of them singletons. This specimen was peripheral blood, taken on day 0 of AZD1222 vaccination. The receptors come from an adult in good health.

This clone has just a few counts. V usage is TRBV5-4 and J usage is TRBJ1-6, with D possibly TRBD1 on 5 matching bases. Trimming shortened V by 2 bases and J by 10 bases, and 13 bases separated the two germline ends. Germline V CDR1 and CDR2: SGHNT, YYREEE (reference sequence). CDR3 length: 14 residues. The CDR3 bases are TGTGCCAGCAGCTTATCCCAGGGCGGGTCACCCCTCCACTTT. This encodes CASSLSQGGSPLHF. The variable domain in full, with the rest retrieved from reference TRBV5-4 and TRBJ1-6, is ETGVTQSPTHLIKTRGQQVTLRCSSQSGHNTVSWYQQALGQGPQFIFQYYREEENGRGNFPPRFSGLQFPNYSSELNVNALELDDSALYLCASSLSQGGSPLHFGNGTRLTVT.

This chain uses TRBV3-1 (or the pseudogene TRBV3-2) with TRBJ2-1; 9 positions match TRBD2. The CDR3 length is 14 residues. The V gene's germline CDR1 is LGHDT and CDR2 YNNKEL (reference sequence). Trimming removed 3 bases from V and 4 bases from J; junction bases left unmatched: 1. The CDR3 coding sequence is TGTGCCAGCAGCCAGCTAGCGGGATACAATGAGCAGTTCTTC. It encodes CASSQLAGYNEQFF.

This clone was recorded once. The chain is built from TRBV19 and TRBJ2-7, with 9 bases matching TRBD2. This CDR3 contains 15 residues. Per germline, CDR1 LNHDA and CDR2 SQIVND (reference sequence). Trimming took 3 bases from V and 2 from J; bases not matched to a gene: 5. Here the CDR3 reads CASSILLAGTYEQYF. The CDR3 DNA reads TGTGCCAGTAGTATTCTCCTAGCGGGGACCTACGAGCAGTACTTC.

This clone was seen just once. V is TRBV7-9 and J is TRBJ2-5; TRBD1 agrees at 8 bases. V dropped 5 bases and J dropped 7; count of bases not matched to a gene: 15. CDR3 size: 16 residues. Germline V gives CDR1 SEHNR, CDR2 FQNEAQ (reference sequence). The CDR3 protein is CASSPAQGARRGTQYF. CDR3 bases: TGTGCCAGCAGCCCAGCGCAGGGGGCCCGTAGGGGGACCCAGTACTTC.

This clone was counted between two and nine times. The chain joins TRBV28 to TRBJ1-5; 8 bases match TRBD1. The CDR3 is made up of 13 amino acids. The germline V gene has CDR1 MDHEN and CDR2 SYDVKM. V lost 5 bases to trimming and J lost 11 bases; unmatched junction nucleotides: 8. The CDR3 DNA sequence: TGTGCCAGCAGTCCGACAGGGGTGAGGACCCAGCATTTT. The encoded protein is CASSPTGVRTQHF.